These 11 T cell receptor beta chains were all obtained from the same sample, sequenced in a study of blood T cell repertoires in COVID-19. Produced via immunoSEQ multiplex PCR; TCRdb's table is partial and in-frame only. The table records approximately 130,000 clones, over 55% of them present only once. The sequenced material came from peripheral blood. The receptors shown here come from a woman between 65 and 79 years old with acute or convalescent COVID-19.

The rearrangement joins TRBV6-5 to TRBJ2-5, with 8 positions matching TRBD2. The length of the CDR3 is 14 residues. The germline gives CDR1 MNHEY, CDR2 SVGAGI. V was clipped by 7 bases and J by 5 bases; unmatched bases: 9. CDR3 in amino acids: CASNGAGGGETQYF. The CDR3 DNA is TGTGCCAGCAATGGGGCGGGGGGCGGTGAGACCCAGTACTTC.

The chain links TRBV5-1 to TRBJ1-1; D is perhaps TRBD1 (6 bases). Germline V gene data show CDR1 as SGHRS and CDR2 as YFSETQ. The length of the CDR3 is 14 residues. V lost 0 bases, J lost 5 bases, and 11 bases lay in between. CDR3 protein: CASSLVRGGTEAFF. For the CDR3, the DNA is TGCGCCAGCAGCTTGGTCAGGGGAGGGACTGAAGCTTTCTTT.

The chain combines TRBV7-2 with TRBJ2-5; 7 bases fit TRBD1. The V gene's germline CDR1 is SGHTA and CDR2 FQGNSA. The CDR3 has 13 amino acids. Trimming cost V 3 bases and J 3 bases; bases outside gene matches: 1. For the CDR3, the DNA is TGTGCCAGCAGCTTCGGGACAGAAGAGACCCAGTACTTC. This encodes CASSFGTEETQYF.

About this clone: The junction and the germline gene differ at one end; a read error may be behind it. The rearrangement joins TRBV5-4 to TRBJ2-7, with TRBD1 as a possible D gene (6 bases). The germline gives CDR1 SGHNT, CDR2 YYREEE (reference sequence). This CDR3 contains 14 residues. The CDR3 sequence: CASSLEGAGAGWRF. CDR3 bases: TGTGCCAGCAGCTTGGAAGGCGCAGGGGCGGGTTGGCGATTC.

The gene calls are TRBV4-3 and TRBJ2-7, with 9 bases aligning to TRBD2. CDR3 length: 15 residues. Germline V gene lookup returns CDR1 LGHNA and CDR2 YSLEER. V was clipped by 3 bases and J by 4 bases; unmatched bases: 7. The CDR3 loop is CASSQRLRGGYEQYF. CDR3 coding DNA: TGCGCCAGCAGCCAGCGGCTGCGGGGGGGTTACGAGCAGTACTTC.

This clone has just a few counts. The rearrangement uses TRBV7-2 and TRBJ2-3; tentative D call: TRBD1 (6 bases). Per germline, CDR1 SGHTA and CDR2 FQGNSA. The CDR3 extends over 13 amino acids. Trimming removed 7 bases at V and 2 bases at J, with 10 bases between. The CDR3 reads CASNRDNTDTQYF. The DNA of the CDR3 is TGTGCCAGCAACCGGGACAACACAGATACGCAGTATTTT.

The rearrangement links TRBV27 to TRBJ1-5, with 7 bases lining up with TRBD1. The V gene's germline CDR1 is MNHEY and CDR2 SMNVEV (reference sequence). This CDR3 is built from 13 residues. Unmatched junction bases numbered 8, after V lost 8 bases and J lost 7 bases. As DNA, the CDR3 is TGTGCCAGCTCGCAGGGGGGCTGGCAGCCCCAGCATTTT. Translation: CASSQGGWQPQHF.

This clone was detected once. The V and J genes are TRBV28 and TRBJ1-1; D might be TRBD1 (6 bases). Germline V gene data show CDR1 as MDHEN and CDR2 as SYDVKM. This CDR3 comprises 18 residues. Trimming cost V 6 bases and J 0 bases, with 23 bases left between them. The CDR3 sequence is CASSRLGGGRPMNTEAFF. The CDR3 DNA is TGTGCCAGCAGCCGATTAGGCGGGGGGCGACCCATGAACACTGAAGCTTTCTTT. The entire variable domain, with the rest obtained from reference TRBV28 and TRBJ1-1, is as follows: DVKVTQSSRYLVKRTGEKVFLECVQDMDHENMFWYRQDPGLGLRLIYFSYDVKMKEKGDIPEGYSVSREKKERFSLILESASTNQTSMYLCASSRLGGGRPMNTEAFFGQGTRLTVV.

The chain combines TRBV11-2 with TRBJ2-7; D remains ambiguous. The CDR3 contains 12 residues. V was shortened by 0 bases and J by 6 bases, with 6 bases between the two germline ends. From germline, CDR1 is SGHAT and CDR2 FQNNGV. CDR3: CASSLEGAEQYF. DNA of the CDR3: TGTGCCAGCAGCTTAGAGGGCGCCGAGCAGTACTTC. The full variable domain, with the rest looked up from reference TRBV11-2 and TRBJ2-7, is EAGVAQSPRYKIIEKRQSVAFWCNPISGHATLYWYQQILGQGPKLLIQFQNNGVVDDSQLPKDRFSAERLKGVDSTLKIQPAKLEDSAVYLCASSLEGAEQYFGPGTRLTVT.

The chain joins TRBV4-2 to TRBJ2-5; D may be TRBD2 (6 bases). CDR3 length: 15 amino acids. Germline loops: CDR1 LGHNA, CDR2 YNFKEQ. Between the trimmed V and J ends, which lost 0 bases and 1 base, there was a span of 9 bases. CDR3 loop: CASSQDPGLQETQYF. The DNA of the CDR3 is TGTGCCAGCAGCCAAGATCCGGGACTCCAAGAGACCCAGTACTTC.

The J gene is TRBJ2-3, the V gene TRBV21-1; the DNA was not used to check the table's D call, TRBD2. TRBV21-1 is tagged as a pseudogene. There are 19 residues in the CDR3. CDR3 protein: CASSKGSTGLGVRTDTQYF. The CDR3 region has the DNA TGTGCCAGCAGCAAGGGGTCAACGGGACTAGGGGTGCGCACAGATACGCAGTATTTT.